This T cell receptor beta chain is drawn from a study of Graves' ophthalmopathy and Graves' hyperthyroidism. The sequenced template was RNA, covering the TCR beta CDR3 region. Scientists carried out first-round RT-PCR using HTBI primers and then a second-round multiplex PCR. TCRdb processed the multiplex PCR reads anew with MiXCR; each CDR3 protein has one entry. The sample yields hundreds of thousands of distinct CDR3 sequences, 13% to 15% seen once. This TCR derives from a woman aged 25-40 years with Graves' ophthalmopathy. The sequencing input was blood.

CDR3 in amino acids: CASSSRGLTEAFF. The CDR3 nucleotides read TGTGCCAGCAGTTCTCGGGGTCTGACTGAAGCTTTCTTT. The gene calls are TRBV6-5 and TRBJ1-1; no clear D. CDR3 length: 13 residues. The V and J ends lost 4 bases and 5 bases respectively, with 11 bases between them. CDR1 MNHEY and CDR2 SVGAGI come from the germline V gene.